This TCR beta chain comes out of a study of CD8+CD57+ T cells in acquired aplastic anemia. V lost 0 bases and J lost 7, with 16 bases in between. The germline gives CDR1 SGDLS, CDR2 YYNGEE. The CDR3 sequence is 15 residues long. Template material for TCR beta VDJ and CDR3 profiling consisted of genomic DNA. TCRdb called the reads again in MiXCR, with one record for every CDR3 protein. The data show around 400,000 distinct CDR3 sequences, about two thirds seen once. In this sample, this clonotype turned up once. Sequencing used sorted CD4+, CD8+, or CD8+CD57+ T cells (not recorded which) from PBMCs. The TCR originated in a human donor in good health, serving as a control. V is TRBV9 and J is TRBJ1-1, with D hard to call. In nucleotides, the CDR3 is TGTGCCAGCAGCGTAGATAGCGGGGATCACTGTGAAGCTTTCTTT. It yields the protein CASSVDSGDHCEAFF.